Listed here is a single T cell receptor beta chain. The antigen this receptor binds is unknown. There are no base qualities to consult, and no much larger clone falls within one base. From its cysteine to its phenylalanine, the CDR3 spans 14 amino acids. The entry retains the CDR3 DNA only, 42 bases that are in frame from base 1. CDR1 MNHEY and CDR2 SMNVEV were looked up in the germline V gene (reference sequence). The germline ends are 15 bases apart after V is trimmed by 8 bases and J by 5 bases. The immunoSEQ Assay, a bias-controlled multiplex PCR, was used to amplify TCRbeta CDR3 regions from genomic DNA. In the original analysis: Nucleated cell counts per sample were estimated from amplification of reference gene primers within the assay. Sequence reads were collapsed and filtered to measure the absolute abundance of every unique TCRbeta CDR3 rearrangement. For each sample, productive Simpson clonality was calculated as the square root of Simpson's diversity index over productive rearrangements. Entries here come from immuneACCESS through TCRdb and include only in-frame sequences with V and J called. Some clones fail to appear in such tables; in the studies checked, an unresolved V gene covers under half of the shortfall, and the cause of the remainder is unknown. The V and J calls and clone size come from that table; D and trimming were worked out from the DNA. A total of some 99,000 clones appear in this sample, about 86% of them only once. The ten biggest clones cover 10% to 15% of the sample.

This sample was included in a study of blood T cell repertoires in COVID-19 (dated by TCRdb to the early 2020s). For the study in its entirety: The collaborator samples originated in the United States, Italy and Spain and spanned the acute and convalescent phases of COVID-19. The prospective study material was composed of cDNA or gDNA derived from T cells, B-cell-depleted T cells, or PBMCs. The dataset comprised deeply sampled blood TCRbeta repertoires from subjects exposed to, actively infected with, or recovered from COVID-19. The repertoires were released in a freely available public database meant as a resource for research on the immune response to SARS-CoV-2. Samples were obtained from the ongoing ImmuneRACE study (first 160 participants) and from 1,254 subjects provided by 6 global collaborators. A de-identified subject ID, COVID-19 status, age in years and sex were almost always included in the sample metadata. Where HLA class I and class II types were available, the types were taken from metadata supplied by the sample provider, not from assay-based typing.

Whole blood was collected in K2EDTA tubes by collaborating institutions according to the institutions' own protocols. For TCRbeta analysis, collaborators shipped samples in one of three forms: frozen whole blood, isolated PBMCs, or DNA extracted from either of those sample types. Results the study describes overall, beyond this receptor: The quantity of clinical and demographic metadata differed by source and by participant and was supplied without curation.

This clonotype was obtained from a woman in her sixties or seventies in a cohort sampled during active or convalescent COVID-19. Specimen: peripheral blood. This chain joins TRBV27 to TRBJ1-4; the D gene is perhaps TRBD1, from 6 matching bases. The CDR3 amino acid sequence is: CASGDRSTNEKLFF. The nucleotide sequence reads TGTGCCAGCGGCGACAGGAGCACCAATGAAAAACTGTTTTTT. The CDR3, completed at both ends by the reference TRBV27 and TRBJ1-4 genes, gives the full variable domain EAQVTQNPRYLITVTGKKLTVTCSQNMNHEYMSWYRQDPGLGLRQIYYSMNVEVTDKGDVPEGYKVSRKEKRNFPLILESPSPNQTSLYFCASGDRSTNEKLFFGSGTQLSVL.